A single sample gave rise to the 12 T cell receptor beta chains below, sequenced in a study of blood T cell repertoires in COVID-19. TCRdb keeps only in-frame clones here, not all; method: immunoSEQ multiplex PCR. The profile shows over 200,000 clones, around 75% of them singletons. The sample was peripheral blood. These receptors were taken from a human donor in a cohort sampled during active COVID-19.

J is TRBJ2-7 and V is TRBV11-2, with 13 bases matching TRBD2. CDR3 size: 19 residues. J gave up 0 bases and V 3 bases, and 11 bases lay outside the gene matches. Germline assignment: CDR1 SGHAT and CDR2 FQNNGV. The CDR3 sequence: CASSFPTSGRKSNSYEQYF. The CDR3 DNA follows: TGTGCCAGCAGCTTTCCGACTAGCGGGAGGAAAAGTAACTCCTACGAGCAGTACTTC. Filled out from reference TRBV11-2 and TRBJ2-7, the complete variable domain reads EAGVAQSPRYKIIEKRQSVAFWCNPISGHATLYWYQQILGQGPKLLIQFQNNGVVDDSQLPKDRFSAERLKGVDSTLKIQPAKLEDSAVYLCASSFPTSGRKSNSYEQYFGPGTRLTVT.

The sample holds one count of this clone. The CDR3 sequence: CASSQGLARAAHYNEQFF. The CDR3 DNA reads TGCGCCAGCAGCCAAGGACTAGCCAGGGCCGCACATTACAATGAGCAGTTCTTC. V and J are TRBV4-3 and TRBJ2-1, with 7 bases lining up with TRBD2. Germline CDR1 reads LGHNA; CDR2 reads YSLEER. The CDR3 spans 18 residues. V shed 1 base, J shed 4 bases, and the junction held 13 bases outside the gene matches.

This chain uses TRBV19 with TRBJ1-2; possible D gene TRBD1, 5 bases. V was pared by 10 bases and J by 8 bases, with 14 bases between. Germline-derived CDR1 and CDR2 are LNHDA and SQIVND (reference sequence). The CDR3 loop spans 11 amino acids. The CDR3 DNA is TGTGCCACCTCTACCCAGGGCGGCTACACCTTC. Translated: CATSTQGGYTF.

This chain links TRBV5-1 with TRBJ2-7; 7 nucleotides align to TRBD1. This CDR3 comprises 15 residues. The J segment lost 0 bases and the V segment lost 4 bases, leaving 7 bases of the junction unmatched. The germline gives CDR1 SGHRS, CDR2 YFSETQ. The CDR3 region has the DNA TGCGCCAGCAGCCTGAGGGGGCGGAGCTCCTACGAGCAGTACTTC. It translates to CASSLRGRSSYEQYF.

This clone was seen more than once but under ten times. V usage is TRBV13 and J usage is TRBJ1-2; 7 bases match TRBD1. CDR3 length equals 14 residues. Germline CDR1 PRHDT, CDR2 FYEKMQ (reference sequence). V shed 1 base and J 4 bases; nucleotides not matched to a gene: 3. The CDR3 is CASSLVSGGYGYTF. The CDR3 DNA is TGTGCCAGCAGCTTAGTCTCAGGGGGCTATGGCTACACCTTC.

This clone was detected once. The chain carries TRBV12-3 or TRBV12-4 and TRBJ2-3; 8 bases are a match to TRBD2. CDR3 length equals 13 residues. The V gene end was trimmed by 7 bases and the J gene end by 6 bases; junction bases not matched to a gene: 6. In DNA form, the CDR3 reads TGTGCCAGCACCAAAGCGGGAGCGGATACGCAGTATTTT. The encoded protein is CASTKAGADTQYF.

This chain connects TRBV11-2 to TRBJ2-7; 15 nucleotides agree with TRBD2. Trimming at V came to 6 bases and at J to 5 bases, leaving 5 bases not matched to a gene. This CDR3 region has 15 residues. CDR1 is SGHAT, CDR2 FQNNGV, per germline. CDR3 coding DNA: TGTGCCAGCAGGGGACTAGCGGGAGGCATCCACGAGCAGTACTTC. The encoded protein is CASRGLAGGIHEQYF.

The rearrangement joins TRBV11-2 to TRBJ1-2; perhaps TRBD1 as D (5 bases). The CDR3 sequence is 13 residues long. Germline CDR1 and CDR2: SGHAT and FQNNGV. Trimming removed 1 base at V and 7 bases at J, with 10 bases between. CDR3 nucleotide sequence: TGTGCCAGCAGCTTAGGTCCAGGGATTGGCTACACCTTC. It codes for CASSLGPGIGYTF.

The V call is TRBV7-9, the J call TRBJ1-4, with 10 bases identical to TRBD1. V shed 5 bases, J shed 3 bases, and the junction held 6 bases outside the gene matches. Germline assignment: CDR1 SEHNR and CDR2 FQNEAQ (reference sequence). The CDR3 is 16 amino acids. CDR3 DNA: TGTGCCAGCAGCCCGGACAGGGGGAGATCTAATGAAAAACTGTTTTTT. It encodes CASSPDRGRSNEKLFF. Looking up the rest from reference TRBV7-9 and TRBJ1-4 gives the full variable domain: DTGVSQNPRHKITKRGQNVTFRCDPISEHNRLYWYRQTLGQGPEFLTYFQNEAQLEKSRLLSDRFSAERPKGSFSTLEIQRTEQGDSAMYLCASSPDRGRSNEKLFFGSGTQLSVL.

The chain uses TRBV5-6 and TRBJ1-1, with 7 bases that match TRBD1. The CDR3 covers 15 residues. Germline CDR1 reads SGHDT; CDR2 reads YYEEEE. V shed 0 bases, J shed 5 bases, and the junction held 7 bases outside the gene matches. CDR3 region: CASSLAGDRATEAFF. DNA for the CDR3: TGTGCCAGCAGCTTGGCCGGAGACAGGGCGACTGAAGCTTTCTTT.

This sequence joins TRBV7-2 and TRBJ1-2; 7 bases are shared with TRBD1. The CDR3 is made up of 14 amino acids. Unmatched junction bases numbered 5, after V lost 3 bases and J lost 4 bases. CDR1 is SGHTA and CDR2 is FQGNSA in the germline V gene. Here the CDR3 reads CASSFRGQSYGYTF. CDR3 in DNA: TGTGCCAGCAGCTTTAGGGGGCAGAGCTATGGCTACACCTTC. Filled out from reference TRBV7-2 and TRBJ1-2, the complete variable domain reads GAGVSQSPSNKVTEKGKDVELRCDPISGHTALYWYRQSLGQGLEFLIYFQGNSAPDKSGLPSDRFSAERTGGSVSTLTIQRTQQEDSAVYLCASSFRGQSYGYTFGSGTRLTVV.

This chain links TRBV10-3 with TRBJ2-2; TRBD1 matches 7 bases. The CDR3 has 14 residues. Unmatched junction bases numbered 5, after V lost 6 bases and J lost 4 bases. The germline V gene has CDR1 ENHRY and CDR2 SYGVKD. For the CDR3, the DNA is TGTGCCATCAGGAAAGGGGGCGCCACCGGGGAGCTGTTTTTT. It is translated as CAIRKGGATGELFF.